Below, 32 T cell receptor beta chains from the same sample are listed, as sequenced in a study of T cells in Graves' hyperthyroidism and ophthalmopathy. RNA transcripts served as the template for amplifying TCR beta CDR3 regions. When the TCR CDR3 underwent first-round RT-PCR, the HTBI primer set was used. TCRdb passed the multiplex PCR reads through MiXCR, listing each CDR3 protein once. The table has hundreds of thousands of distinct CDR3 sequences, 13% seen once; the top ten hold 9.2%. Sequencing used blood. The source of these receptors is a woman in her late teens or twenties with Graves' hyperthyroidism.

This clonotype was picked up many times. The chain uses TRBV6-2 or TRBV6-3 and TRBJ1-1; D gene uncertain. V was cut by 4 bases and J by 7 bases, with 13 bases left in between. CDR1 and CDR2 (germline): MNHEY, SVGEGT. The CDR3 loop spans 13 amino acids. The CDR3 sequence: CASSFGLKYEAFF. CDR3 in DNA: TGTGCCAGCAGTTTCGGGTTGAAATATGAAGCTTTCTTT.

This clonotype was picked up many times. The genes are TRBV7-2 and TRBJ2-1; the D is unclear. This CDR3 contains 13 residues. Looked up from germline, CDR1 is SGHTA and CDR2 is FQGNSA. Deletions cut 1 base from V and 7 bases from J, with 8 bases between. This chain's CDR3 is CASSLDTLNEQFF. The CDR3 DNA reads as TGTGCCAGCAGCTTAGATACCCTGAATGAGCAGTTCTTC. Filled out from reference TRBV7-2 and TRBJ2-1, the complete variable domain reads GAGVSQSPSNKVTEKGKDVELRCDPISGHTALYWYRQSLGQGLEFLIYFQGNSAPDKSGLPSDRFSAERTGGSVSTLTIQRTQQEDSAVYLCASSLDTLNEQFFGPGTRLTVL.

This clonotype was picked up many times. V is TRBV9 and J is TRBJ2-7; D might be TRBD1 (6 bases). The CDR3 consists of 13 residues. Germline lookup yields CDR1 SGDLS and CDR2 YYNGEE. Trimming removed 4 bases from V and 4 bases from J, with 12 bases in between. This CDR3 is CASSPGVLYEQYF. DNA for the CDR3: TGTGCCAGCAGCCCAGGGGTTCTGTACGAGCAGTACTTC.

This clonotype was observed many times. The CDR3 DNA is TGCAGTGCCCACGTGGGGCCGTATAACTATGGCTACACCTTC. This encodes CSAHVGPYNYGYTF. The chain carries TRBV20-1 and TRBJ1-2, with D possibly matching TRBD1 (5 bases). Trimming pared 6 bases from V and 1 base from J, leaving 15 bases between. From germline, CDR1 is DFQATT and CDR2 SNEGSKA (reference sequence). There are 14 residues in the CDR3.

The V gene is TRBV9, the J gene TRBJ2-2; 10 bases fit TRBD1. Germline CDR1 reads SGDLS; CDR2 reads YYNGEE. After removal of 4 bases from V and 6 bases from J, the junction contained 12 bases not matched to a gene. The CDR3 runs 17 residues. The chain's CDR3 is CASSLGQGRQLAGELFF. DNA of the CDR3: TGTGCCAGCAGCTTGGGACAGGGGAGGCAACTTGCCGGGGAGCTGTTTTTT.

This clonotype was picked up many times. The V gene is TRBV30, the J gene TRBJ2-7; unclear D gene. The CDR3 has 14 amino acids. Germline-derived CDR1 and CDR2 are GTSNPN and SVGIG (reference sequence). Trimming left V 2 bases short and J 2 bases short, with 13 bases between. The CDR3 reads CAWSLGLLAYEQYF. The CDR3 coding sequence is TGTGCCTGGAGTTTAGGCCTACTGGCCTACGAGCAGTACTTC.

The chain couples TRBV10-3 to TRBJ2-7, with D possibly being TRBD2 (6 bases). The germline V gene has CDR1 ENHRY and CDR2 SYGVKD. There are 15 residues in the CDR3. The V end lost 0 bases, the J end lost 3 bases, and 12 bases lay between the germline ends. CDR3 residues: CAISESGGAVYEQYF. In DNA, the CDR3 is TGTGCCATCAGTGAGTCGGGCGGGGCCGTCTACGAGCAGTACTTC.

This clonotype was seen at least ten times. CDR3 amino acids: CASSLGLAGEETQYF. For the CDR3, the DNA is TGTGCCAGCAGCTTAGGACTAGCGGGAGAGGAGACCCAGTACTTC. This chain links TRBV11-2 with TRBJ2-5; 12 bases are a match to TRBD2. V shed 1 base and J 5 bases; nucleotides not matched to a gene: 2. The length of the CDR3 is 15 residues. The V gene's germline CDR1 is SGHAT and CDR2 FQNNGV.

The chain carries TRBV12-3 or TRBV12-4 and TRBJ2-2, with 12 bases fitting TRBD2. The CDR3 contains 16 residues. The junction had 2 bases not matched to a gene; V was cut back by 4 bases and J by 2 bases. The CDR3 loop is CASSWTSGTNTGELFF. The CDR3 DNA sequence: TGTGCCAGCAGTTGGACTAGCGGGACTAACACCGGGGAGCTGTTTTTT.

This clonotype has ten or more counts. The chain is built from TRBV27 and TRBJ2-7; unclear D gene. This CDR3 region has 13 residues. V gave up 6 bases and J gave up 1 base, with 10 bases separating them. The germline gives CDR1 MNHEY, CDR2 SMNVEV (reference sequence). The CDR3 coding sequence is TGTGCCAGCAGGGGTTTTTTATCCTACGAGCAGTACTTC. Its protein product is CASRGFLSYEQYF.

This chain joins TRBV19 and TRBJ1-2; 7 bases map to TRBD1. Germline V gene data show CDR1 as LNHDA and CDR2 as SQIVND (reference sequence). Germline trimming cut 6 bases from V and 2 bases from J; bases unmatched to any gene: 15. This CDR3 contains 17 residues. As DNA, the CDR3 is TGTGCCAGTAGGAGACGGACAGGCCTTACACCGAACTATGGCTACACCTTC. Encoded protein: CASRRRTGLTPNYGYTF.

There are many counts of this clonotype. V and J are TRBV30 and TRBJ2-5; the match to TRBD2 covers 7 bases. The V gene end was trimmed by 0 bases and the J gene end by 5 bases; junction bases not matched to a gene: 9. The CDR3 spans 15 residues. CDR1 is GTSNPN and CDR2 is SVGIG in the germline V gene (reference sequence). Written as DNA, the CDR3 is TGTGCCTGGAGTGTGGGGGGAGGGTTGGGGGAGACCCAGTACTTC. It codes for CAWSVGGGLGETQYF.

This chain joins TRBV25-1 and TRBJ1-2, with D possibly matching TRBD1 (5 bases). From germline, CDR1 is MGHDK and CDR2 SYGVNS. This CDR3 has 16 amino acids. Trimming shortened V by 0 bases and J by 2 bases, and 13 bases separated the two germline ends. CDR3 protein: CASSEYIGRENYGYTF. The CDR3 coding sequence is TGTGCCAGCAGTGAATATATAGGCAGGGAGAACTATGGCTACACCTTC.

The rearrangement links TRBV9 to TRBJ2-1; TRBD2 agrees at 7 bases. The CDR3 runs 14 residues. The V segment lost 5 bases and the J segment 4 bases; nucleotides outside the gene matches: 6. CDR1 and CDR2 (germline): SGDLS, YYNGEE. CDR3 nucleotide sequence: TGTGCCAGCAGTGGAGCGGGACCTTACAATGAGCAGTTCTTC. Encoded protein: CASSGAGPYNEQFF.

This clonotype was counted ten times or more. The gene calls are TRBV5-1 and TRBJ2-7, with D possibly TRBD2 on 6 matching bases. V was clipped by 7 bases and J by 0 bases, with 14 bases between them. Germline V CDR1 and CDR2: SGHRS, YFSETQ. The CDR3 is made up of 14 amino acids. CDR3 DNA sequence: TGCGCCAGCCTCCCATACGGGGGCTCCTACGAGCAGTACTTC. Translated, it gives CASLPYGGSYEQYF. The full variable domain, in which reference TRBV5-1 and TRBJ2-7 provide the parts outside the CDR3, is KAGVTQTPRYLIKTRGQQVTLSCSPISGHRSVSWYQQTPGQGLQFLFEYFSETQRNKGNFPGRFSGRQFSNSRSEMNVSTLELGDSALYLCASLPYGGSYEQYFGPGTRLTVT.

This clonotype was found many times. The chain links TRBV12-3 or TRBV12-4 to TRBJ2-7; TRBD1 might be the D (6 bases). Trimming removed 5 bases from V and 2 bases from J, with 16 bases in between. This CDR3 has 15 residues. The CDR3 bases are TGTGCCAGCAGTACCGGGACACCAGAGACCTACGAGCAGTACTTC. Its protein product is CASSTGTPETYEQYF.

The genes are TRBV30 and TRBJ1-2; 10 bases are a match to TRBD1. J gave up 3 bases and V 3 bases, and 1 base lay outside the gene matches. The CDR3 consists of 13 residues. Germline loops: CDR1 GTSNPN, CDR2 SVGIG (reference sequence). The CDR3 region is CAWSGQGDYGYTF. In DNA form, the CDR3 reads TGTGCCTGGAGCGGACAGGGGGACTATGGCTACACCTTC.

This clonotype occurred many times. The chain joins TRBV5-1 to TRBJ1-2; no clear D gene. Germline V lookup: CDR1 SGHRS, CDR2 YFSETQ. The CDR3 is made up of 15 amino acids. V lost 5 bases to trimming and J lost 0 bases, with 14 bases between them. The CDR3 region is CASRPSGNANYGYTF. The DNA of the CDR3 is TGCGCCAGCAGGCCCTCGGGAAACGCTAACTATGGCTACACCTTC.

This clonotype was detected many times. This chain connects TRBV7-3 to TRBJ2-4, with 7 bases aligning to TRBD1. Germline trimming cut 1 base from V and 0 bases from J; bases unmatched to any gene: 6. This CDR3 contains 17 residues. CDR1 is SGHTA, CDR2 FQGTGA, per germline. The DNA of the CDR3 is TGTGCCAGCAGCTTAATAGGGGGCCAGGTAGCCAAAAACATTCAGTACTTC. Translated: CASSLIGGQVAKNIQYF.

Ten or more counts support this clonotype. This sequence joins TRBV20-1 and TRBJ1-5; possible D gene TRBD1, 5 bases. The CDR3 is 14 residues long. V was clipped by 7 bases and J by 0 bases, with 13 bases between them. Germline CDR1 DFQATT, CDR2 SNEGSKA (reference sequence). The CDR3 region is CSGGTSNSNQPQHF. CDR3 nucleotides: TGCAGTGGAGGGACGTCTAATAGCAATCAGCCCCAGCATTTT.

This clonotype has a handful of counts. This chain links TRBV3-1 with TRBJ2-4, with a tentative D call TRBD1 (6 bases). Germline values: CDR1 LGHDT, CDR2 YNNKEL (reference sequence). V lost 6 bases, J lost 2 bases, and 11 bases lay in between. The CDR3 has 14 residues. CDR3 sequence (DNA): TGTGCCAGCAGTCTACAGGGTTCCAAAAACATTCAGTACTTC. As protein: CASSLQGSKNIQYF.

This chain connects TRBV5-1 to TRBJ1-1; 8 bases are shared with TRBD1. Germline CDR1 and CDR2: SGHRS and YFSETQ. V lost 4 bases and J lost 0; bases outside the gene matches: 5. CDR3 length: 15 residues. The chain's CDR3 is CASSTTGAMNTEAFF. CDR3 coding DNA: TGCGCCAGCAGCACGACAGGGGCAATGAACACTGAAGCTTTCTTT.

This clonotype was recorded at least ten times. The genes are TRBV28 and TRBJ2-4; a weak D match, TRBD1 (5 bases). Germline-derived CDR1 and CDR2 are MDHEN and SYDVKM. The length of the CDR3 is 16 residues. V gave up 5 bases and J gave up 0 bases, with 14 bases separating them. As DNA, the CDR3 is TGTGCCAGCAGTCCGAGGAGACAGCTAGCCAAAAACATTCAGTACTTC. The encoded protein is CASSPRRQLAKNIQYF.

The rearrangement links TRBV20-1 to TRBJ2-7; D might be TRBD2 (5 bases). Germline V gene sequence: CDR1 DFQATT, CDR2 SNEGSKA (reference sequence). The CDR3 runs to 15 residues. CDR3 loop: CSAVVSSRRLYEQYF. The DNA of the CDR3 is TGCAGCGCCGTTGTCTCTAGCAGGAGGCTGTACGAGCAGTACTTC.

This chain uses TRBV7-8 with TRBJ2-1, with D unclear. The ends were cut back, 5 bases at V and 6 bases at J, with 14 bases in the middle. The germline gives CDR1 SGHVS, CDR2 FQNEAQ. CDR3 length: 14 amino acids. DNA of the CDR3: TGTGCCAGCAGCCCTCCAGGACCCCGCAATGAGCAGTTCTTC. Its protein is CASSPPGPRNEQFF.

V and J are TRBV7-9 and TRBJ2-5; perhaps TRBD2 as D (5 bases). This CDR3 comprises 15 residues. Germline V gene data show CDR1 as SEHNR and CDR2 as FQNEAQ (reference sequence). Deletions cut 6 bases from V and 5 bases from J, with 19 bases between. CDR3 in amino acids: CASRRDGLGGETQYF. DNA of the CDR3: TGTGCCAGCAGGAGAGACGGGTTGGGCGGGGAGACCCAGTACTTC. The whole variable domain, remainder taken from reference TRBV7-9 and TRBJ2-5, is DTGVSQNPRHKITKRGQNVTFRCDPISEHNRLYWYRQTLGQGPEFLTYFQNEAQLEKSRLLSDRFSAERPKGSFSTLEIQRTEQGDSAMYLCASRRDGLGGETQYFGPGTRLLVL.

For this clonotype: A read error is possible here, since a much larger clone lies one base away. The rearrangement links TRBV16 to TRBJ2-1; 7 bases align to TRBD1. This CDR3 has 16 amino acids. The germline CDR1 and CDR2 sequences are KGHSY and FQNENV. CDR3 in amino acids: CAGSPFPETGFGEQFF. CDR3 nucleotide sequence: TGTGCCGGCAGCCCCTTTCCCGAGACAGGGTTCGGGGAGCAGTTCTTC.

This clonotype was picked up many times. The chain uses TRBV29-1 and TRBJ1-1; maybe TRBD1 (5 bases). CDR3 length equals 14 residues. V was trimmed by 6 bases and J by 0 bases, leaving 14 bases between them. Germline V gene lookup returns CDR1 SQVTM and CDR2 ANQGSEA. Written as DNA, the CDR3 is TGCAGCGTGCCGGGACCGGGACTGAACACTGAAGCTTTCTTT. Translation: CSVPGPGLNTEAFF.

This clonotype has only a few counts. The rearrangement links TRBV6-1 to TRBJ2-7; 12 bases match TRBD2. This CDR3 has 15 residues. Trimming removed 6 bases from V and 4 bases from J; junction bases left unmatched: 7. The germline CDR1 and CDR2 sequences are MNHNS and SASEGT. The CDR3: CASSIRTSGAYEQYF. CDR3 in DNA: TGTGCCAGCAGCATTCGGACTAGCGGGGCATACGAGCAGTACTTC.

The V call is TRBV5-1, the J call TRBJ2-2; no clear D gene. The germline V gene has CDR1 SGHRS and CDR2 YFSETQ. The CDR3 is 14 residues long. Trimming left V 1 base short and J 2 bases short, with 6 bases between. CDR3 nucleotide sequence: TGCGCCAGCAGCTTGAGCAGTAACACCGGGGAGCTGTTTTTT. It is translated as CASSLSSNTGELFF.

In its sample, this clonotype was seen many times. The chain uses TRBV6-2 or TRBV6-3 and TRBJ2-1; 10 positions agree with TRBD1. The ends lost 7 bases at V and 11 bases at J; junction bases unmatched: 8. The germline gives CDR1 MNHEY, CDR2 SVGEGT. There are 13 residues in the CDR3. The CDR3 here is CASTSGQGLKQFF. Written as DNA, the CDR3 is TGTGCCAGCACATCGGGACAGGGGTTAAAGCAGTTCTTC.

This clonotype was recorded many times. The gene calls are TRBV2 and TRBJ2-1; TRBD2 matches at 10 bases. CDR1 is SNHLY, CDR2 FYNNEI, per germline. The CDR3 contains 15 residues. Losses at the gene ends were 7 bases for V and 9 bases for J; bases not matched to a gene: 12. This CDR3 is CASNERGGLFGEQFF. In DNA, the CDR3 is TGTGCCAGCAATGAGCGGGGGGGCCTCTTTGGTGAGCAGTTCTTC.